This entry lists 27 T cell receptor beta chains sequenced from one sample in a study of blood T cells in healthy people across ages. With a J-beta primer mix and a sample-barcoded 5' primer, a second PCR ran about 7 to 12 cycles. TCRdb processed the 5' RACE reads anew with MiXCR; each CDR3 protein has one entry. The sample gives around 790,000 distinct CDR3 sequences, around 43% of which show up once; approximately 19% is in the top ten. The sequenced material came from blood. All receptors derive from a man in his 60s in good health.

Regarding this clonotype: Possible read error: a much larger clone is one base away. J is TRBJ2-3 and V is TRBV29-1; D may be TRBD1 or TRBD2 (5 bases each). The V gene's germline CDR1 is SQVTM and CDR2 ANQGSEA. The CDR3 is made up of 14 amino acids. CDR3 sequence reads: CSVQEGQRGDTQYF. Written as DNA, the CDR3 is TGCAGCGTTCAAGAGGGGCAGAGGGGAGATACGCAGTATTTT.

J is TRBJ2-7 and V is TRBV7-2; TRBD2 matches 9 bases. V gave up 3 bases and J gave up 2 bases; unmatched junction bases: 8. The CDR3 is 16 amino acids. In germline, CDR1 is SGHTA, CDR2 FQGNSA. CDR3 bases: TGTGCCAGCAGCTTTTCTAGCGGGGCGGGCACCTACGAGCAGTACTTC. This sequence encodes CASSFSSGAGTYEQYF.

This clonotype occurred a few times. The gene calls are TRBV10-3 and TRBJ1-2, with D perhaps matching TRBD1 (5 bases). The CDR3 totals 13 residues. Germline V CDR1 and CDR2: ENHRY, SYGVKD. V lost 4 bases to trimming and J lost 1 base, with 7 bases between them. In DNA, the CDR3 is TGTGCCATCAGTGCCGACAGTAACTATGGCTACACCTTC. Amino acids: CAISADSNYGYTF.

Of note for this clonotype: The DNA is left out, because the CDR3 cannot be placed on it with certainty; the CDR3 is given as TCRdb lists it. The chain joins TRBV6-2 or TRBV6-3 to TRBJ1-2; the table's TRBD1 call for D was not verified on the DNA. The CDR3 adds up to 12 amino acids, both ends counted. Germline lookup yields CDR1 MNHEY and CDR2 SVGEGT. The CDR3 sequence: CASGQNNYGCTF.

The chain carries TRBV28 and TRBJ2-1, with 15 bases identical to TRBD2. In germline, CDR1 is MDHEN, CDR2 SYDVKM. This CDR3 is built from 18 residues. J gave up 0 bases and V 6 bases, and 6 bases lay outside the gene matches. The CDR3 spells CASRDPGLAGGSYNEQFF. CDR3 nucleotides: TGTGCCAGCAGAGATCCGGGACTAGCGGGGGGCTCCTACAATGAGCAGTTCTTC.

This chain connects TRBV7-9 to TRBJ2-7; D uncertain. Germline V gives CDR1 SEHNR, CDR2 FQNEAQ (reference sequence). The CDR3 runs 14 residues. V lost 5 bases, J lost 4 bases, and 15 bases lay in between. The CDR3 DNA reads TGTGCCAGCAGCATCTCGGCGGCAACTTACGAGCAGTACTTC. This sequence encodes CASSISAATYEQYF.

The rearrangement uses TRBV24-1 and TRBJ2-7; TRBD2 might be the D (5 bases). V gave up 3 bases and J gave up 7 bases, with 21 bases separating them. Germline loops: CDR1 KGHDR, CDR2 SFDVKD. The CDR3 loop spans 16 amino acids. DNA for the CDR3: TGTGCCACCAGTGATAGTCTCCGAGGGAGATACAATGAGCAGTACTTC. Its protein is CATSDSLRGRYNEQYF.

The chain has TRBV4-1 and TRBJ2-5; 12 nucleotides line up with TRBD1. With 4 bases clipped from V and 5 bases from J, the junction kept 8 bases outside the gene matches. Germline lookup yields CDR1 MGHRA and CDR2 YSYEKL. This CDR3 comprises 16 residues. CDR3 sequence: CASSLRPGQGAETQYF. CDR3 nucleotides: TGCGCCAGCAGCCTACGCCCGGGACAGGGGGCCGAGACCCAGTACTTC.

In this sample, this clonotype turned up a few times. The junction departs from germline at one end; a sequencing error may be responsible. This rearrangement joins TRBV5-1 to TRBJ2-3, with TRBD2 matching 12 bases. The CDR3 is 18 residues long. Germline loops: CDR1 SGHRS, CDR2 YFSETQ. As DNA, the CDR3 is TGCGCCGGCAGCCCAACCGGACTAGCGGGGATCAGCACAGATACGCAGTATTTT. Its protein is CAGSPTGLAGISTDTQYF.

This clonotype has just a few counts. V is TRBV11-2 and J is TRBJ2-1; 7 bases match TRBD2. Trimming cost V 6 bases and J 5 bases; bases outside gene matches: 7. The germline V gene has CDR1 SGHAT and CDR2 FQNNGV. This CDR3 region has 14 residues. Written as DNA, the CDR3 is TGTGCCAGCAGGCTGACGGGGACTAACAATGAGCAGTTCTTC. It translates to CASRLTGTNNEQFF.

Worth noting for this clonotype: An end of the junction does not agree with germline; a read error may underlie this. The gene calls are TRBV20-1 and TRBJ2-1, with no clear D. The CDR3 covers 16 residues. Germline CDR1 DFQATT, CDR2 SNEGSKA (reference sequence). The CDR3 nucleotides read TGCAGTGCTAGATCTGCCGCCGCGGATACCTACGATGAGCAGTTCTTC. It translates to CSARSAAADTYDEQFF.

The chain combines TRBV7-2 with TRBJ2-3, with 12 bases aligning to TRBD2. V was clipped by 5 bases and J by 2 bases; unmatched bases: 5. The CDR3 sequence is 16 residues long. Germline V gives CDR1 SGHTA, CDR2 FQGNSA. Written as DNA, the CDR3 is TGTGCCAGCAGCCCGAGGACTAGCGGGAACACAGATACGCAGTATTTT. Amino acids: CASSPRTSGNTDTQYF.

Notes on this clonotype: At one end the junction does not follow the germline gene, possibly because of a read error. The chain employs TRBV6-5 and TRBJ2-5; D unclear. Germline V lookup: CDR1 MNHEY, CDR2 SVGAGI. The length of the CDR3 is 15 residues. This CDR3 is CASSYGSSNQEIQYF. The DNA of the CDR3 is TGTGCCAGCAGTTACGGTTCCAGCAACCAAGAGATCCAGTACTTC.

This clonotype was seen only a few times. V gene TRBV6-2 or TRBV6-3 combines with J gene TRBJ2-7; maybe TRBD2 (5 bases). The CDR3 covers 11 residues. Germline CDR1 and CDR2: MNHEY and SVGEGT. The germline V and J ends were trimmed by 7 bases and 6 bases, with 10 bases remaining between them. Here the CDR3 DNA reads TGTGCCAGCACCCTGGGAGCCGAGCAGTACTTC. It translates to CASTLGAEQYF.

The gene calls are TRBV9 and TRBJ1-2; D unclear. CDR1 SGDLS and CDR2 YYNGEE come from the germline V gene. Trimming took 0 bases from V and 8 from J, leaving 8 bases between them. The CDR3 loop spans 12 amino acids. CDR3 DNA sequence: TGTGCCAGCAGCGTAGAAGGGAGCGGCTACACCTTC. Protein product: CASSVEGSGYTF.

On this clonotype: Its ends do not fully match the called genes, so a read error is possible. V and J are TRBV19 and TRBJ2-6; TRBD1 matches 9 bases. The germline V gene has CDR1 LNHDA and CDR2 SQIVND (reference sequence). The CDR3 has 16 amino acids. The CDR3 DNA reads TGTGCCAGTAGTCCCGGGACAGGGTTTGGGGCCAACGTCCTGACTTTT. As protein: CASSPGTGFGANVLTF.

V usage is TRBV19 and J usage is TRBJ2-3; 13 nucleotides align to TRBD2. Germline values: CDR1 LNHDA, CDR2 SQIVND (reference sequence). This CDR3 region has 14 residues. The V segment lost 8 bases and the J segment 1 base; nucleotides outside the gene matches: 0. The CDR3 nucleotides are TGTGCCAGTGGACTAGCGGGGGGCACAGATACGCAGTATTTT. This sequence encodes CASGLAGGTDTQYF.

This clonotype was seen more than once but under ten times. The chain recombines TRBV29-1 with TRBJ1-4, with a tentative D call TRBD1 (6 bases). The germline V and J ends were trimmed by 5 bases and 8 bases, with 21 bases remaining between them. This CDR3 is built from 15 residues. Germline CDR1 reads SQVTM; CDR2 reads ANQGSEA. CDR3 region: CSVPGIAGASEKLFF. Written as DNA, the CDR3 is TGCAGCGTTCCGGGGATTGCAGGGGCAAGCGAAAAACTGTTTTTT. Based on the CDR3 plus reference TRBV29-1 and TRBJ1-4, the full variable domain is SAVISQKPSRDICQRGTSLTIQCQVDSQVTMMFWYRQQPGQSLTLIATANQGSEATYESGFVIDKFPISRPNLTFSTLTVSNMSPEDSSIYLCSVPGIAGASEKLFFGSGTQLSVL.

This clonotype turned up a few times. DNA for the CDR3: TGTGCCAGCAGGACAGGGGGGCCTCTAATGAACACTGAAGCTTTCTTT. Encoded protein: CASRTGGPLMNTEAFF. The rearrangement links TRBV2 to TRBJ1-1; 9 bases map to TRBD1. Per germline, CDR1 SNHLY and CDR2 FYNNEI. CDR3 length: 16 residues. V lost 6 bases to trimming and J lost 0 bases; unmatched junction nucleotides: 8.

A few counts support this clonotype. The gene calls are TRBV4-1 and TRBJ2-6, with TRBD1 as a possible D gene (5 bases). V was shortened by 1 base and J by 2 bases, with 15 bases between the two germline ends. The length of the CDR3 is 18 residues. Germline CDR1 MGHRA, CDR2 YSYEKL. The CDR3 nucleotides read TGCGCCAGCAGCCAAGGGGGAAGGGGTAGAACTGGGGCCAACGTCCTGACTTTC. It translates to CASSQGGRGRTGANVLTF.

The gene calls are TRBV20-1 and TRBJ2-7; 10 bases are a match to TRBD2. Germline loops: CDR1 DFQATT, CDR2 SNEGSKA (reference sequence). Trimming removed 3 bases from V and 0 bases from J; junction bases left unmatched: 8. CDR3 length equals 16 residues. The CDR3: CSASEFGLAVSYEQYF. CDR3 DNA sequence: TGCAGTGCTAGCGAATTCGGACTAGCGGTCTCCTACGAGCAGTACTTC.

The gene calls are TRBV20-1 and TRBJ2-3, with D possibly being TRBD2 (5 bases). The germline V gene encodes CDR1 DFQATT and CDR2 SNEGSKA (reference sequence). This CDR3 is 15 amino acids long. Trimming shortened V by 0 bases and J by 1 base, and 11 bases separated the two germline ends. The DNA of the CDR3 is TGCAGTGCTAGAGATCCGGGGTCAGGCACAGATACGCAGTATTTT. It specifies CSARDPGSGTDTQYF.

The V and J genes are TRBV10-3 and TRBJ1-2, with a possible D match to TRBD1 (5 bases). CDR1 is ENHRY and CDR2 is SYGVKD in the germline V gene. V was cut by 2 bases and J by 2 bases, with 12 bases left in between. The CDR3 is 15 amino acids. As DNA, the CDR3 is TGTGCCATCAGTGAGGGCAGGGAGGTCAACTATGGCTACACCTTC. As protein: CAISEGREVNYGYTF.

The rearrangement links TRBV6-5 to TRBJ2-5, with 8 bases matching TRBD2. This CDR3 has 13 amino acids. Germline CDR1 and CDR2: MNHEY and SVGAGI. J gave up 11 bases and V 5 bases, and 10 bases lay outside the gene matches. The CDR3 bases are TGTGCCAGCAGTGCCGTCGCGGGGGGCCAGCAGTACTTC. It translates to CASSAVAGGQQYF.

The chain's CDR3 is CSARGTPGQASLGNQPQHF. As DNA, the CDR3 is TGCAGTGCTAGAGGGACTCCGGGACAGGCCTCCTTGGGAAATCAGCCCCAGCATTTT. This rearrangement joins TRBV20-1 to TRBJ1-5; TRBD1 agrees at 8 bases. J lost 4 bases, V lost 1 base, and 18 bases had no gene match. Per the germline V gene, CDR1 is DFQATT and CDR2 is SNEGSKA (reference sequence). CDR3 length equals 19 residues.

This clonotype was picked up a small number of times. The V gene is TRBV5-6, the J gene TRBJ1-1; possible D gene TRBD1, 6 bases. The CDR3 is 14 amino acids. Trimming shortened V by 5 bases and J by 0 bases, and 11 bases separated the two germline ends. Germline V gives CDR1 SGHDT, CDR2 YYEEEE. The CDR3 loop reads CASRETGMNTEAFF. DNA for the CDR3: TGTGCCAGCAGGGAGACAGGAATGAACACTGAAGCTTTCTTT.

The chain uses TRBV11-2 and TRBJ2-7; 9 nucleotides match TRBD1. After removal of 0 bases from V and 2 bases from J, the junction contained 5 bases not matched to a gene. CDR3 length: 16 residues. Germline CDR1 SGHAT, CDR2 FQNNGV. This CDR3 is CASSLDPGTGTYEQYF. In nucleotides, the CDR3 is TGTGCCAGCAGCTTAGATCCCGGGACAGGGACCTACGAGCAGTACTTC.